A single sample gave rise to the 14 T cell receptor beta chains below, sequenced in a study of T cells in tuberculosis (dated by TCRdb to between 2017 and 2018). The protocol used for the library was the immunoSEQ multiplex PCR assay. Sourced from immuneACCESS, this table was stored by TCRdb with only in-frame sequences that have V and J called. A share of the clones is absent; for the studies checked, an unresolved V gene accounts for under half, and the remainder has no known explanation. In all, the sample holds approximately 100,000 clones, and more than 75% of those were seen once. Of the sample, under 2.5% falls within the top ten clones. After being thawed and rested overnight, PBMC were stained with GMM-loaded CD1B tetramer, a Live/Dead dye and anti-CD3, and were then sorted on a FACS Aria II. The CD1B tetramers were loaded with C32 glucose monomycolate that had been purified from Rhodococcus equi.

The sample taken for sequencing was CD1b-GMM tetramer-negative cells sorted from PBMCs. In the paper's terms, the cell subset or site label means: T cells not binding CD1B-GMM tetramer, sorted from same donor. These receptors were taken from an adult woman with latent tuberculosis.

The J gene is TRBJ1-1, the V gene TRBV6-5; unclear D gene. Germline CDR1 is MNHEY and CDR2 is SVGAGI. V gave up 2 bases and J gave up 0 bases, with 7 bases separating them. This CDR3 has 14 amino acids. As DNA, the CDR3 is TGTGCCAGCAGTTACGAGCGGTTGAACACTGAAGCTTTCTTT. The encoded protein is CASSYERLNTEAFF.

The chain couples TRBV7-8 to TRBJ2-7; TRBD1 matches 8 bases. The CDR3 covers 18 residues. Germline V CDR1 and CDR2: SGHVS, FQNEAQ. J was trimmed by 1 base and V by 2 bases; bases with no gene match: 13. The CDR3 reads CASSLKVIPGTGSYEQYF. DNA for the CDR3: TGTGCCAGCAGCTTAAAGGTGATTCCCGGGACAGGATCCTACGAGCAGTACTTC.

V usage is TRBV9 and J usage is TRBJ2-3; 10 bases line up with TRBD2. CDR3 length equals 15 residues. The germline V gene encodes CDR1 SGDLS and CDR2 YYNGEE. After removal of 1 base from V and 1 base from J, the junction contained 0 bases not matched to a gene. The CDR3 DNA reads TGTGCCAGCAGCGTACTAGCGGGGGGCACAGATACGCAGTATTTT. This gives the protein CASSVLAGGTDTQYF. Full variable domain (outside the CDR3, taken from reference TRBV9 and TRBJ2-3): DSGVTQTPKHLITATGQRVTLRCSPRSGDLSVYWYQQSLDQGLQFLIQYYNGEERAKGNILERFSAQQFPDLHSELNLSSLELGDSALYFCASSVLAGGTDTQYFGPGTRLTVL.

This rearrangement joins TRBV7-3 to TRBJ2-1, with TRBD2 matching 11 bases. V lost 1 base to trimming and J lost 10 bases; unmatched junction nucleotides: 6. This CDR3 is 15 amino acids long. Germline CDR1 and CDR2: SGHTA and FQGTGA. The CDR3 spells CASSLSSGGAREQFF. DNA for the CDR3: TGTGCCAGCAGCTTAAGTAGCGGGGGGGCTCGGGAGCAGTTCTTC. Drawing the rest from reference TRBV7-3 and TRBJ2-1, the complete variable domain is GAGVSQTPSNKVTEKGKYVELRCDPISGHTALYWYRQSLGQGPEFLIYFQGTGAADDSGLPNDRFFAVRPEGSVSTLKIQRTERGDSAVYLCASSLSSGGAREQFFGPGTRLTVL.

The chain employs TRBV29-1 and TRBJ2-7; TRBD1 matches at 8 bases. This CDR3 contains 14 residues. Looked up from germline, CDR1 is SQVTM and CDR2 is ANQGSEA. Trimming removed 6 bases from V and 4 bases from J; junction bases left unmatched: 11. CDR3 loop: CSVPAGTGRYEQYF. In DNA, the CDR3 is TGCAGCGTCCCAGCCGGGACAGGTCGATACGAGCAGTACTTC.

CDR3: CASSPKGGRGHEQYF. The DNA of the CDR3 is TGTGCCAGTAGTCCCAAAGGCGGCAGGGGGCATGAGCAGTACTTC. The chain has TRBV19 and TRBJ2-7, with 8 nucleotides matching TRBD1. This CDR3 contains 15 residues. Looked up from germline, CDR1 is LNHDA and CDR2 is SQIVND (reference sequence). The junction had 13 bases not matched to a gene; V was cut back by 5 bases and J by 7 bases.

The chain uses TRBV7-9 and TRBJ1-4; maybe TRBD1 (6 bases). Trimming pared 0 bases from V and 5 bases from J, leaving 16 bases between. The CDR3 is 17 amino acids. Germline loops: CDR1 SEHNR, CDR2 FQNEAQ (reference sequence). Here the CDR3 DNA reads TGTGCCAGCAGCTTAGCGTTGGGGGCCCAGGTGAATGAAAAACTGTTTTTT. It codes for CASSLALGAQVNEKLFF. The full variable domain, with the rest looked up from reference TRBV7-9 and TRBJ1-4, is DTGVSQNPRHKITKRGQNVTFRCDPISEHNRLYWYRQTLGQGPEFLTYFQNEAQLEKSRLLSDRFSAERPKGSFSTLEIQRTEQGDSAMYLCASSLALGAQVNEKLFFGSGTQLSVL.

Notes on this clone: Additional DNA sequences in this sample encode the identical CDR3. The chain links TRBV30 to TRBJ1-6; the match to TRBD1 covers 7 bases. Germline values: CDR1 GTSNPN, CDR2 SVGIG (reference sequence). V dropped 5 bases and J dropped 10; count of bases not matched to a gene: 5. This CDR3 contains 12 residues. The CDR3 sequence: CAWDRVGSPLHF. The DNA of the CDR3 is TGTGCCTGGGACAGGGTAGGCTCACCCCTCCACTTT.

CDR3 sequence (DNA): TGTGCCACCACAGGGGACCTAGCCAAAAACATTCAGTACTTC. Translation gives CATTGDLAKNIQYF. The genes are TRBV15 and TRBJ2-4; D might be TRBD1 (6 bases). The CDR3 extends over 14 amino acids. V gave up 7 bases and J gave up 0 bases, with 10 bases separating them. Germline V gene lookup returns CDR1 LNHNV and CDR2 YYDKDF (reference sequence).

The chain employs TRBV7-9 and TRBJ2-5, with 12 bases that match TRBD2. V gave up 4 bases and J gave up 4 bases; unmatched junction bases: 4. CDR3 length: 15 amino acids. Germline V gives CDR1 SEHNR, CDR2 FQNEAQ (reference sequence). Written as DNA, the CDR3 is TGTGCCAGCAGCTCCCCGACTAGCGGGGGAGAGACCCAGTACTTC. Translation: CASSSPTSGGETQYF.

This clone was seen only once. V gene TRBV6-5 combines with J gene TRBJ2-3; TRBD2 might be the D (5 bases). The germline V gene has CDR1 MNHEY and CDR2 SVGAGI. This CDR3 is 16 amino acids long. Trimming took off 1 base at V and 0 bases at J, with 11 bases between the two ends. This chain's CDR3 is CASSYFRAESTDTQYF. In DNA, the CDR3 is TGTGCCAGCAGTTACTTTCGAGCGGAGAGCACAGATACGCAGTATTTT.

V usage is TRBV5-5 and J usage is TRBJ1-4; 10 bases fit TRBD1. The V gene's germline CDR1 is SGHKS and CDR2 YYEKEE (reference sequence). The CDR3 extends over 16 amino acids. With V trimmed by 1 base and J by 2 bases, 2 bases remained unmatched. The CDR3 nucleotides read TGTGCCAGCAGCTTGCCGACAGGGGGCACTAATGAAAAACTGTTTTTT. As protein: CASSLPTGGTNEKLFF.

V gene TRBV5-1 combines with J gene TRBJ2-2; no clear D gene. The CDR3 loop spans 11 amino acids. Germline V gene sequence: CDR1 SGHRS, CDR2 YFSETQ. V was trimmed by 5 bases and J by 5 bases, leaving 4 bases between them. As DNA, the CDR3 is TGCGCCAGCAGAGAGACCGGGGAGCTGTTTTTT. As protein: CASRETGELFF.

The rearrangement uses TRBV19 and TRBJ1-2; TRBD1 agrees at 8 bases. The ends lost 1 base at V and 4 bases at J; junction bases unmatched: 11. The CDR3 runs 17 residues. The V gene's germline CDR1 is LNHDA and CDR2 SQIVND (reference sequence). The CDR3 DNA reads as TGTGCCAGTAGTATAGCCAGGGGGCTCAAGTTGGGCTATGGCTACACCTTC. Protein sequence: CASSIARGLKLGYGYTF.